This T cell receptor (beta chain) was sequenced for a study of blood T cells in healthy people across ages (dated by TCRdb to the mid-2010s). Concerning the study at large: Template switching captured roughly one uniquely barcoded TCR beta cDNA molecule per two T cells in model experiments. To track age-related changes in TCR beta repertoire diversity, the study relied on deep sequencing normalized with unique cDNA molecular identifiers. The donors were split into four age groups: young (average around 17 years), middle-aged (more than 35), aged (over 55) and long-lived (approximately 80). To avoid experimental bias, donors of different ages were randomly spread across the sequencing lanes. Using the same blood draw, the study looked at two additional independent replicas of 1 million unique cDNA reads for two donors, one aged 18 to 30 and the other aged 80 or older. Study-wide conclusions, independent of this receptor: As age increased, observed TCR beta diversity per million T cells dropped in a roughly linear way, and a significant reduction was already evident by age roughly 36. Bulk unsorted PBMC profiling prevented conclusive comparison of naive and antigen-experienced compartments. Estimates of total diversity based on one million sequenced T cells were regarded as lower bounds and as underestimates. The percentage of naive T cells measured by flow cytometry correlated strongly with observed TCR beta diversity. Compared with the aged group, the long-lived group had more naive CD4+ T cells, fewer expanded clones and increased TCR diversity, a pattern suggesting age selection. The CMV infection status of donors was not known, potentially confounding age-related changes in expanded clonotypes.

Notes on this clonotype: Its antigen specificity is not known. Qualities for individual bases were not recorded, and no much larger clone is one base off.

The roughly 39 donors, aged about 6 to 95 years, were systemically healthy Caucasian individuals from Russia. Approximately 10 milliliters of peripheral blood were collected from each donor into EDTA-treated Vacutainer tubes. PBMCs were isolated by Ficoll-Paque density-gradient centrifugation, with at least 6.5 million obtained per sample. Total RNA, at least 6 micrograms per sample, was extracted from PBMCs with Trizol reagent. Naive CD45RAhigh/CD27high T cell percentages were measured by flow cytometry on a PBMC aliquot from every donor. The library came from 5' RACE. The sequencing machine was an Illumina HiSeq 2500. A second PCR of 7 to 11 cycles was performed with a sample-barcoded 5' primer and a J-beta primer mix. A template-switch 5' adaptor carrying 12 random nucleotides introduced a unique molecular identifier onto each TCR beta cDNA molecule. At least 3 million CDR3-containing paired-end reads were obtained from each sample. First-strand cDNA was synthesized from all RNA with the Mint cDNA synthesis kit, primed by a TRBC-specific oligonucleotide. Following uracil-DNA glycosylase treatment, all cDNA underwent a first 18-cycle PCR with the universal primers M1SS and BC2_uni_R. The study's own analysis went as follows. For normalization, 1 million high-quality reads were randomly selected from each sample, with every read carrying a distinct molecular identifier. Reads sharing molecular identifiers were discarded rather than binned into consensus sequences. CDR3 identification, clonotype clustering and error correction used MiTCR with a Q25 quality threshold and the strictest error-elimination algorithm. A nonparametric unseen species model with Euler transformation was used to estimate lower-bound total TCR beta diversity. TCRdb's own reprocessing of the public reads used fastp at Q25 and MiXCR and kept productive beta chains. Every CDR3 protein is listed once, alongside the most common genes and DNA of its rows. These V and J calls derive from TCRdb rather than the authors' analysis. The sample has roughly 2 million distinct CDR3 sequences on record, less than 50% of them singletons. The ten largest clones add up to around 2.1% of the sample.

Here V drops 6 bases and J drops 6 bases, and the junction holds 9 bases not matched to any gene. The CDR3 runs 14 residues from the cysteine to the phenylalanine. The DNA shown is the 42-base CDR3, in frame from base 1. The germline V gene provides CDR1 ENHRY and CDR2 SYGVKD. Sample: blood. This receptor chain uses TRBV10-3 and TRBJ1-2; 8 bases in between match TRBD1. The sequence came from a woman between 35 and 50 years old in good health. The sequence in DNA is TGTGCCATCAGGGAAGGACAGGGTGGAAATGGCTACACCTTC. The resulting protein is CAIREGQGGNGYTF.